This T cell receptor beta chain is from a study of cytomegalovirus exposure and HLA in healthy donors. Study as a whole: Genetic ancestry analysis placed about 84% of the 398 donors that were genotyped in the Caucasian-associated cluster. Study-wide results and caveats: A later analysis linked a missense DCLRE1C variant to TCR beta V- and J-gene trimming.

Though nominally healthy at sampling, donors likely had unrecorded immune exposures. Worth noting for this clone: The antigen remains unidentified.

CDR3 length: 18 amino acids. The V gene's germline CDR1 is LGHNA and CDR2 YNFKEQ. The trim removed 0 bases at V and 3 bases at J, leaving 4 bases unmatched. Vbeta (60) and Jbeta (13) primers were used in the PCR. The assay was immunoSEQ multiplex PCR, and TCRdb's table has in-frame clones only and misses some. The sample carries about 150,000 clones, around 60% recorded once. The chain is built from TRBV4-2 and TRBJ2-1; 14 bases are shared with TRBD2. This sequence originates from a woman aged 55-69 years in good health and CMV-seropositive. Sequenced: PBMCs. CDR3 sequence (DNA): TGTGCCAGCAGCCAAGACCATGGGACTAGCGGGGGCTACAATGAGCAGTTCTTC. This encodes CASSQDHGTSGGYNEQFF.